This entry lists 3 T cell receptor beta chains sequenced from one sample in a study of T cell responses to AZD1222 COVID-19 vaccine. Sequencing was performed with immunoSEQ multiplex PCR; in TCRdb, only in-frame clones are kept and a portion is missing. The sample includes 85,000 to 100,000 clones, approximately 88% of them seen just once. Material: peripheral blood, obtained 28 days after the second AZD1222 dose. The receptors stem from an adult who received the AZD1222 COVID-19 vaccine.

This chain connects TRBV6-5 to TRBJ1-6; 7 nucleotides line up with TRBD1. The germline V gene has CDR1 MNHEY and CDR2 SVGAGI. Trimming cost V 6 bases and J 6 bases; bases outside gene matches: 8. The CDR3 is 15 amino acids. CDR3 protein: CASSAYGQVNSPLHF. The CDR3 DNA sequence: TGTGCCAGCAGCGCATACGGACAGGTTAATTCACCCCTCCACTTT.

With respect to this clone: This sample includes further DNA sequences coding for the same CDR3. This chain joins TRBV7-9 and TRBJ2-7, with D hard to call. The CDR3 totals 12 residues. Germline CDR1 and CDR2: SEHNR and FQNEAQ (reference sequence). V lost 4 bases and J 0 bases, leaving 4 bases between the germline ends. In DNA form, the CDR3 reads TGTGCCAGCAGCTCGAGCTCCTACGAGCAGTACTTC. The encoded protein is CASSSSSYEQYF. The full variable domain, in which reference TRBV7-9 and TRBJ2-7 provide the parts outside the CDR3, is DTGVSQNPRHKITKRGQNVTFRCDPISEHNRLYWYRQTLGQGPEFLTYFQNEAQLEKSRLLSDRFSAERPKGSFSTLEIQRTEQGDSAMYLCASSSSSYEQYFGPGTRLTVT.

The DNA for the CDR3 is TGTGCCAGCAGCCCCCCCGGGGTAGGCACAGATACGCAGTATTTT. It codes for CASSPPGVGTDTQYF. V is TRBV7-9 and J is TRBJ2-3; tentative D call: TRBD2 (5 bases). The CDR3 covers 15 residues. The V and J ends lost 5 bases and 1 base respectively, with 13 bases between them. Germline CDR1 and CDR2: SEHNR and FQNEAQ (reference sequence).